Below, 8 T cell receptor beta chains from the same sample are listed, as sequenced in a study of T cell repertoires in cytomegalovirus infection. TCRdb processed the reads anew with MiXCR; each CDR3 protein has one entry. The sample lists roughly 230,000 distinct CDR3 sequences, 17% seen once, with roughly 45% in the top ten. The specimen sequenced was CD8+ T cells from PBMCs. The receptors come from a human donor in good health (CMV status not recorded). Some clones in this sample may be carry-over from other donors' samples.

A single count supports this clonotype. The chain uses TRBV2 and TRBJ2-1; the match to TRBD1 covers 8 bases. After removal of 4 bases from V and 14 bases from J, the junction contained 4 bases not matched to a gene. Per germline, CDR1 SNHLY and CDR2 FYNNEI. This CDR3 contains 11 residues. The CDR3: CASSGDRKEFF. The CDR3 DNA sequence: TGTGCCAGCAGTGGGGACAGGAAGGAGTTCTTC.

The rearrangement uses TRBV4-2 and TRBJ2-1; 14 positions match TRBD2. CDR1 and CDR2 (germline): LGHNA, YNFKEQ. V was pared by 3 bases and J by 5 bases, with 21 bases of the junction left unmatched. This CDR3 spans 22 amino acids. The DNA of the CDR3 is TGTGCCAGCAGCCATGACCCAATCCGACTAGCGGGGGGGCCTACGGTCGACAATGAGCAGTTCTTC. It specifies CASSHDPIRLAGGPTVDNEQFF.

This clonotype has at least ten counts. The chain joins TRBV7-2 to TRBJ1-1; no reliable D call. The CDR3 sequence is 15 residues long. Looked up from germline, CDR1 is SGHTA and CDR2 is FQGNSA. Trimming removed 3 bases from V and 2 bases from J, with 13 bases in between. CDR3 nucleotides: TGTGCCAGCAGCTTGGCCGCACGAGGAAACACTGAAGCTTTCTTT. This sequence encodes CASSLAARGNTEAFF.

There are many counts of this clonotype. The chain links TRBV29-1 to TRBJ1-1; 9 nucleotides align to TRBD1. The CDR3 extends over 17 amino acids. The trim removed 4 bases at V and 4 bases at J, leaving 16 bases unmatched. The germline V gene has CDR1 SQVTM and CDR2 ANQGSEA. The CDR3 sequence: CSVGPHEGTGTATEAFF. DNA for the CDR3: TGCAGCGTTGGACCCCATGAAGGGACAGGGACGGCCACTGAAGCTTTCTTT.

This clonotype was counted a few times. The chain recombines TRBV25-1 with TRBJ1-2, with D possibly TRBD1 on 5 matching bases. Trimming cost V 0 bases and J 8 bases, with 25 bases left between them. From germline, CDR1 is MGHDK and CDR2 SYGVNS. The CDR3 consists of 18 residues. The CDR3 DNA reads TGTGCCAGCAGTGAATATTTTCCCCACGCCCAGGCTGGGGCGGGCTACACCTTC. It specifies CASSEYFPHAQAGAGYTF.

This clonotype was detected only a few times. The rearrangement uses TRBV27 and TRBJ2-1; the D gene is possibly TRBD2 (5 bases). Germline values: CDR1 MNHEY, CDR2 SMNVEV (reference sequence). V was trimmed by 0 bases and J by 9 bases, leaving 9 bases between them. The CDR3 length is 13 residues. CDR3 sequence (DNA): TGTGCCAGCAGTTTATCGGGGAGTCGTGAGCAGTTCTTC. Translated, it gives CASSLSGSREQFF.

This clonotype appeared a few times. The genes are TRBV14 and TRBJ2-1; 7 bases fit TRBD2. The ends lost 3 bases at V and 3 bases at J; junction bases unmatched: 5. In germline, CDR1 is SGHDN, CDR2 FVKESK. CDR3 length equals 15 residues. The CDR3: CASSHLGGNYNEQFF. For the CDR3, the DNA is TGTGCCAGCAGCCATTTGGGGGGGAACTACAATGAGCAGTTCTTC.

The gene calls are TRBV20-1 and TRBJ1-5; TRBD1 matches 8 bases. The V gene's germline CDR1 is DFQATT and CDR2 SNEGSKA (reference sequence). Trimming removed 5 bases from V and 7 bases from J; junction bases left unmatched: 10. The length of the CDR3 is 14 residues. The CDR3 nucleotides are TGCAGTGCTTGGACAGGGTCTGATGGACAGCCCCAGCATTTT. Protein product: CSAWTGSDGQPQHF.